This TCR beta chain is from a study of blood T cell repertoires in COVID-19. Germline CDR1 SNHLY, CDR2 FYNNEI. The CDR3 consists of 14 residues. Trimming took 4 bases from V and 11 from J, leaving 15 bases between them. Produced via immunoSEQ multiplex PCR; TCRdb's table is partial and in-frame only. The repertoire has 100,000 to 120,000 clones, around 84% of them found once; the top ten carry more than 3%. The rearrangement uses TRBV2 and TRBJ1-6; D is perhaps TRBD1 (5 bases). This clonotype originated in a man aged 35-49 years with acute or convalescent COVID-19. The sample was peripheral blood. CDR3 protein: CASSGQIRGPPLHF. The CDR3 DNA reads as TGTGCCAGCAGTGGACAGATACGAGGTCCACCCCTCCACTTT.